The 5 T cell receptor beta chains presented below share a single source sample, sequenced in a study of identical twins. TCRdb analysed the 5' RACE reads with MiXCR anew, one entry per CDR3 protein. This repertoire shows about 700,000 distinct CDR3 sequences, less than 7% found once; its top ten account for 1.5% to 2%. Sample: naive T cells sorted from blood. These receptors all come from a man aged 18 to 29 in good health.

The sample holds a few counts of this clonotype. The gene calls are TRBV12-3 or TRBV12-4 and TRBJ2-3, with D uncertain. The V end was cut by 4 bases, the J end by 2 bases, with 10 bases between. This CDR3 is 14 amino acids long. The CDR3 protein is CASSSDLTTDTQYF. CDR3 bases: TGTGCCAGCAGTTCGGACCTAACCACAGATACGCAGTATTTT.

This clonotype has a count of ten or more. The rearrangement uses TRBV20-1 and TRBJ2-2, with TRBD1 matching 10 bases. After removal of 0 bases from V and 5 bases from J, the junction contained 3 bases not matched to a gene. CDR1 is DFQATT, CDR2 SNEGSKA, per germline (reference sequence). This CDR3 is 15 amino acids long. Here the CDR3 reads CSARDPGQGTGELFF. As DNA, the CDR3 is TGCAGTGCTAGAGACCCGGGACAGGGGACCGGGGAGCTGTTTTTT.

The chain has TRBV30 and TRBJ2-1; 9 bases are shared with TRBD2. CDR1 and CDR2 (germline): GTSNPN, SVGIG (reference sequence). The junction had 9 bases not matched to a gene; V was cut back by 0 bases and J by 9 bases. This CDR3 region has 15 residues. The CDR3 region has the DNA TGTGCCTGGAGTGTGGTTAGCGGGGGATATAGTGAGCAGTTCTTC. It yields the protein CAWSVVSGGYSEQFF. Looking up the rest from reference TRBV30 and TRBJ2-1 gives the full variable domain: SQTIHQWPATLVQPVGSPLSLECTVEGTSNPNLYWYRQAAGRGLQLLFYSVGIGQISSEVPQNLSASRPQDRQFILSSKKLLLSDSGFYLCAWSVVSGGYSEQFFGPGTRLTVL.

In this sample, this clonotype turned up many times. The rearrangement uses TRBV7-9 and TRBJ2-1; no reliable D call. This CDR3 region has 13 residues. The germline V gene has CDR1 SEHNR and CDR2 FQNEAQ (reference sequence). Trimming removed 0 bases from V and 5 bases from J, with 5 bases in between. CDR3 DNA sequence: TGTGCCAGCAGCTTAGCGGTTCACAATGAGCAGTTCTTC. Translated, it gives CASSLAVHNEQFF.

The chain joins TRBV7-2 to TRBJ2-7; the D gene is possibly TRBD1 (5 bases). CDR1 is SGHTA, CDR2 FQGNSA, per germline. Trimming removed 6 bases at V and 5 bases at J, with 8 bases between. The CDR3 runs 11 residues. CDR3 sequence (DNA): TGTGCCAGCAGAAGGGGAAACGAGCAGTACGTC. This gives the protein CASRRGNEQYV.